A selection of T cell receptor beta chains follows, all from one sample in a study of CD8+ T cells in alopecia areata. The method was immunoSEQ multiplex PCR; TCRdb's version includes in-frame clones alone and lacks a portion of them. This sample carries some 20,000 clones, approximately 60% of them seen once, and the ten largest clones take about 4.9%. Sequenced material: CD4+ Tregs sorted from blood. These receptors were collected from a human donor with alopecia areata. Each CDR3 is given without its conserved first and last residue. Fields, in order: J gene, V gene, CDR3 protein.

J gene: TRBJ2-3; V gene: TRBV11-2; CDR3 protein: ASRTSGGLSTDTQY
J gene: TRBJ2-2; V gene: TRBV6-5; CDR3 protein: ASSYSGVVGAGELF
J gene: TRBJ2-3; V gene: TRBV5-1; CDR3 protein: ASSLSGQRTDTQY
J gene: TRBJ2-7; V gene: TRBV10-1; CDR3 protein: ASSESRAAGDEQY
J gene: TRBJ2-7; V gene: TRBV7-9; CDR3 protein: ASSTNRGSYEQY
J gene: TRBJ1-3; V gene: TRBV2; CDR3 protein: ASTYGQGAGNTIY
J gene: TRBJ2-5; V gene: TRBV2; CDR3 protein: ASSAPSGGAEETQY
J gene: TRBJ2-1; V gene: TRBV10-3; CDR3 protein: ATNSGTYYNEQF
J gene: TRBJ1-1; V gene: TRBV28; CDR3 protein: ASNAPARNAF
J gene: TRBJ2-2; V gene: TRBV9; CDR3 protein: ASSVLADTGELF
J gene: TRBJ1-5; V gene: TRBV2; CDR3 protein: ASSVGGRHQPQH
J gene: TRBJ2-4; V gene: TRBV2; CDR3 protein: ASSDRAGAVQY
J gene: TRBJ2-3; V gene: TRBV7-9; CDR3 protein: ASSYNTDTQY
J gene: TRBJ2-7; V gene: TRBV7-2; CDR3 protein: ASSPGLAGEWQY
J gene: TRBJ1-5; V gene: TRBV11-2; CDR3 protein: ASSLDGFSNQPQH
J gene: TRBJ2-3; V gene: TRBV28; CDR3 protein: ASSAPSTDTQY
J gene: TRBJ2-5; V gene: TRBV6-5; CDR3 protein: ASSYTLVTQY
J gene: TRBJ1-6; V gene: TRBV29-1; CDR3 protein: SAKYRADNSPLH
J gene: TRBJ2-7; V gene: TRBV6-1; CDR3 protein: ASSEEQPKTQQY
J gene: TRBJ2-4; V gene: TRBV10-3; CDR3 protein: AISPGRGKNIQY
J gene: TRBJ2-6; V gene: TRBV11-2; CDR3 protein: ASSDRQAYNVLT
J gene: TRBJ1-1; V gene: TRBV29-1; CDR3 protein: SVRDRVGTEAF
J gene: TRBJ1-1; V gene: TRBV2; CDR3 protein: ASSDPRDRPAEAF
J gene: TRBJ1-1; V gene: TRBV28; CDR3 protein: ASSLATRDNTEAF
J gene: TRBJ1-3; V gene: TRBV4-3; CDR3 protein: ASSQETRYRNTIY
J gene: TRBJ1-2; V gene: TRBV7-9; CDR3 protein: ASRIQGLDGYT
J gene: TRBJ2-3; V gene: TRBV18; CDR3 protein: ASSPQGRADTQY
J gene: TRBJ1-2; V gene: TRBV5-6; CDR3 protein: ASSLALPNGYT
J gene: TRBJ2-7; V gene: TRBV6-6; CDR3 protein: ASSYAGLTYEQY
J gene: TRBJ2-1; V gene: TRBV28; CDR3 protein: ASSPVDRGNEQF
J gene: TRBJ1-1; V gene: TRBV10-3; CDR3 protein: AISEAPGGRAEAF
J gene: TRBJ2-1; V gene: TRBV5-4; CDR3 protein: ASSLVLAGAVEQF
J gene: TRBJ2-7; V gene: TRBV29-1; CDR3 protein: SISPGGGEQY
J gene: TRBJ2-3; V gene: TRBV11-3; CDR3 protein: ASSTYGTATDTQY
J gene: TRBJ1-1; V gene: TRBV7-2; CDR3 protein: ASSFTPKTGLDTEAF
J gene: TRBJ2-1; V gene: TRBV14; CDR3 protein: ASSQEGAGYNEQF
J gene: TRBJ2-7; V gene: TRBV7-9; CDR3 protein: ASSLGAVAPEQY
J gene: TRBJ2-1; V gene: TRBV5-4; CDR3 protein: ASSRDLNFIEQF
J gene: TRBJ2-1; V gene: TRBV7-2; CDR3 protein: ASSRRTGGRDEQF
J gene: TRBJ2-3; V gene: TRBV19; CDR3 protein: ASSGERNTQY
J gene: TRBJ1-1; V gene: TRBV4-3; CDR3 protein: ASSPRTGDPEAF
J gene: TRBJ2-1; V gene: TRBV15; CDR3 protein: ATSRDPRTGGPYNEQF
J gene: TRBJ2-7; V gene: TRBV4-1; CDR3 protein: ASSQEVRWASYEQY
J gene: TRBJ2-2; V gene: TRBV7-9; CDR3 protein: ASTSSGAYTGELF